The 27 T cell receptor beta chains below were found in one sample sequenced in a study of beta chain features in type 1 diabetes. Notes on the study in general: TCRB CDR3s from Type 1 diabetes patients were moderately but significantly shorter in all four CD4+ subsets.

All of the isolated RNA was reverse transcribed, so expressed TCRB transcripts were sequenced. TCRdb keeps only in-frame clones here, not all; method: immunoSEQ multiplex PCR. The profile shows approximately 250,000 clones, 15% to 20% of them singletons. Their antigens are not known. Sequenced sample: naive CD4+ T cells from blood. The source is a man aged 25 to 45 with type 1 diabetes.

In its sample, this clone was seen a few times. This chain joins TRBV9 and TRBJ2-7; TRBD1 matches at 11 bases. V lost 3 bases and J lost 4; bases outside the gene matches: 9. Germline CDR1 and CDR2: SGDLS and YYNGEE. The CDR3 extends over 16 amino acids. As DNA, the CDR3 is TGTGCCAGCAGCGCTTCGGGACAGGGGGTATTATACGAGCAGTACTTC. As protein: CASSASGQGVLYEQYF.

Note on this clone: Other nucleotide sequences in the sample specify the same CDR3. The chain is built from TRBV6-5 and TRBJ2-5, with a weak D call TRBD1 (6 bases). The CDR3 is made up of 13 amino acids. V lost 5 bases and J 2 bases, leaving 9 bases between the germline ends. Germline CDR1 MNHEY, CDR2 SVGAGI. The CDR3 bases are TGTGCCAGCAGTGGACAGCCTCAAGAGACCCAGTACTTC. It yields the protein CASSGQPQETQYF.

This clone was detected a few times. The chain joins TRBV11-1 to TRBJ2-1; no clear D. Trimming took 2 bases from V and 10 from J, leaving 9 bases between them. From germline, CDR1 is SGHAT and CDR2 FQDESV (reference sequence). The CDR3 covers 12 residues. CDR3 in DNA: TGTGCCAGCAGCTTACATCGCCCAGAGCAGTTCTTC. Its protein product is CASSLHRPEQFF. The full variable domain, in which reference TRBV11-1 and TRBJ2-1 provide the parts outside the CDR3, is EAEVAQSPRYKITEKSQAVAFWCDPISGHATLYWYRQILGQGPELLVQFQDESVVDDSQLPKDRFSAERLKGVDSTLKIQPAELGDSAMYLCASSLHRPEQFFGPGTRLTVL.

CDR3 DNA: TGTGCCACCAGCAGAGATCTCCCTGGAAGTCAGCCCCAGCATTTT. It encodes CATSRDLPGSQPQHF. The gene calls are TRBV15 and TRBJ1-5; D gene unclear. Per the germline V gene, CDR1 is LNHNV and CDR2 is YYDKDF (reference sequence). This CDR3 spans 15 amino acids. Between the trimmed V and J ends, which lost 0 bases and 6 bases, there was a span of 12 bases. The full variable domain, rest sourced from reference TRBV15 and TRBJ1-5, is DAMVIQNPRYQVTQFGKPVTLSCSQTLNHNVMYWYQQKSSQAPKLLFHYYDKDFNNEADTPDNFQSRRPNTSFCFLDIRSPGLGDTAMYLCATSRDLPGSQPQHFGDGTRLSIL.

This clone was observed a few times. The V gene is TRBV30, the J gene TRBJ1-5; a weak D match, TRBD1 (6 bases). V dropped 3 bases and J dropped 9 bases, with 12 bases sitting between them. This CDR3 comprises 12 residues. Germline CDR1 GTSNPN, CDR2 SVGIG (reference sequence). CDR3 nucleotides: TGTGCCTGGAGCACTCTCAGGGGGCCCCAGCATTTT. This sequence encodes CAWSTLRGPQHF.

This clone was found a few times. J is TRBJ2-5 and V is TRBV6-5; no clear D. V shed 4 bases and J shed 3 bases, with 12 bases lying between them. The germline V gene encodes CDR1 MNHEY and CDR2 SVGAGI. The CDR3 loop spans 14 amino acids. The CDR3 DNA reads TGTGCCAGCAGTTCCAGGACGGGCGAAGAGACCCAGTACTTC. Translating it yields CASSSRTGEETQYF.

This clone was observed a few times. The chain joins TRBV7-9 to TRBJ1-5; D possibly corresponds to TRBD1 (5 bases). Trimming removed 1 base at V and 7 bases at J, with 14 bases between. This CDR3 has 15 residues. The V gene's germline CDR1 is SEHNR and CDR2 FQNEAQ (reference sequence). The DNA of the CDR3 is TGTGCCAGCAGCTTAGGGCAGGGAGTGGACCAGCCCCAGCATTTT. Protein product: CASSLGQGVDQPQHF.

This clone was detected a few times. The rearrangement joins TRBV7-9 to TRBJ2-1, with D possibly matching TRBD2 (5 bases). Per the germline V gene, CDR1 is SEHNR and CDR2 is FQNEAQ (reference sequence). V was shortened by 1 base and J by 7 bases, with 11 bases between the two germline ends. The CDR3 loop spans 14 amino acids. The CDR3 loop is CASSLGTSFNEQFF. CDR3 in DNA: TGTGCCAGCAGCTTAGGGACTTCATTTAATGAGCAGTTCTTC.

This chain connects TRBV7-3 to TRBJ2-5; D is tentatively TRBD1 or TRBD2 (5 bases each). The CDR3 loop spans 15 amino acids. Per the germline V gene, CDR1 is SGHTA and CDR2 is FQGTGA. Deletions cut 4 bases from V and 5 bases from J, with 17 bases between. CDR3 amino acids: CASSSRTMEVETQYF. The CDR3 bases are TGTGCCAGCAGCTCCAGGACAATGGAGGTGGAGACCCAGTACTTC.

This chain joins TRBV9 and TRBJ2-7, with unresolved D. CDR3 length: 14 amino acids. Trimming pared 4 bases from V and 2 bases from J, leaving 13 bases between. CDR1 and CDR2 (germline): SGDLS, YYNGEE. This chain's CDR3 is CASSFNIGPYEQYF. The CDR3 bases are TGTGCCAGCAGCTTTAATATTGGACCCTACGAGCAGTACTTC.

CDR3 bases: TGTGCCAGCAGCACGGGGACTAGCGTCGAGCAGTACTTC. It translates to CASSTGTSVEQYF. The rearrangement uses TRBV9 and TRBJ2-7; 10 bases fit TRBD2. CDR3 length: 13 amino acids. Germline V gives CDR1 SGDLS, CDR2 YYNGEE. J lost 6 bases, V lost 4 bases, and 4 bases had no gene match.

The chain is built from TRBV2 and TRBJ2-3; possibly TRBD1 for D (5 bases). Trimming left V 4 bases short and J 2 bases short, with 10 bases between. There are 14 residues in the CDR3. The V gene's germline CDR1 is SNHLY and CDR2 FYNNEI. CDR3 sequence reads: CASSGTGTTDTQYF. The CDR3 nucleotides are TGTGCCAGCAGTGGTACAGGCACCACAGATACGCAGTATTTT. The variable domain in full, completed from reference TRBV2 and TRBJ2-3, reads EPEVTQTPSHQVTQMGQEVILRCVPISNHLYFYWYRQILGQKVEFLVSFYNNEISEKSEIFDDQFSVERPDGSNFTLKIRSTKLEDSAMYFCASSGTGTTDTQYFGPGTRLTVL.

This clone was counted only a few times. The same CDR3 arises from other DNA sequences in this sample as well. The chain couples TRBV7-2 to TRBJ2-7; D ambiguous. CDR1 SGHTA and CDR2 FQGNSA come from the germline V gene. The CDR3 is 11 residues long. Trimming pared 5 bases from V and 2 bases from J, leaving 4 bases between. Here the CDR3 reads CASSLTYEQYF. DNA for the CDR3: TGTGCCAGCAGCCTCACCTACGAGCAGTACTTC.

This chain uses TRBV30 with TRBJ2-7, with TRBD2 as a possible D gene (6 bases). Germline CDR1 reads GTSNPN; CDR2 reads SVGIG (reference sequence). Trimming took off 2 bases at V and 2 bases at J, with 16 bases between the two ends. The CDR3 has 15 amino acids. The CDR3 sequence is CAWSYGGTVAYEQYF. CDR3 nucleotides: TGTGCCTGGAGTTACGGCGGGACGGTTGCCTACGAGCAGTACTTC.

This chain links TRBV2 with TRBJ1-2; D is perhaps TRBD1 (6 bases). Germline V gene lookup returns CDR1 SNHLY and CDR2 FYNNEI. V dropped 7 bases and J dropped 2 bases, with 11 bases sitting between them. The length of the CDR3 is 13 residues. The CDR3: CASTRTENYGYTF. CDR3 bases: TGTGCCAGCACCAGGACAGAAAACTATGGCTACACCTTC.

The CDR3 sequence is CASSSAPALNEQFF. CDR3 sequence (DNA): TGTGCCAGCAGCTCCGCCCCTGCCCTCAATGAGCAGTTCTTC. V usage is TRBV7-2 and J usage is TRBJ2-1; D gene ambiguous. V was cut by 4 bases and J by 6 bases, with 13 bases left in between. CDR1 and CDR2 from the germline V gene are SGHTA and FQGNSA. This CDR3 region has 14 residues.

This clone was recorded a few times. The rearrangement links TRBV14 to TRBJ2-5; 7 nucleotides agree with TRBD1. With V trimmed by 5 bases and J by 2 bases, 5 bases remained unmatched. The CDR3 is 14 amino acids. Germline assignment: CDR1 SGHDN and CDR2 FVKESK. CDR3 bases: TGTGCCAGCAGCGGGGACAGAGAACAAGAGACCCAGTACTTC. Its protein is CASSGDREQETQYF.

The gene calls are TRBV6-5 and TRBJ2-1, with 7 bases that match TRBD2. With 6 bases clipped from V and 9 bases from J, the junction kept 14 bases outside the gene matches. Germline CDR1 is MNHEY and CDR2 is SVGAGI. This CDR3 contains 15 residues. The DNA of the CDR3 is TGTGCCAGCAGGCTCTTAGCGGGCAAAACGGGTGAGCAGTTCTTC. Its translation: CASRLLAGKTGEQFF.

This clone was seen more than once but under ten times. The rearrangement uses TRBV25-1 and TRBJ2-4, with D perhaps matching TRBD2 (5 bases). Germline V lookup: CDR1 MGHDK, CDR2 SYGVNS. The CDR3 consists of 12 residues. With 8 bases removed from V and 9 bases from J, the gap between germline ends came to 14 bases. The DNA for the CDR3 is TGTGCCAGCCGCTTCACGGGGTCCATTCAGTACTTC. Translation: CASRFTGSIQYF.

CDR3 in amino acids: CASSPRGAGANVLTF. Written as DNA, the CDR3 is TGTGCCAGCTCACCCCGCGGGGCTGGGGCCAACGTCCTGACTTTC. This sequence joins TRBV18 and TRBJ2-6; D possibly corresponds to TRBD2 (6 bases). The CDR3 loop spans 15 amino acids. V was trimmed by 3 bases and J by 2 bases, leaving 8 bases between them. Germline loops: CDR1 KGHSH, CDR2 LQKENI.

This chain uses TRBV30 with TRBJ2-3, with 12 positions matching TRBD2. CDR3 length: 15 amino acids. Germline V gives CDR1 GTSNPN, CDR2 SVGIG (reference sequence). V lost 2 bases to trimming and J lost 1 base; unmatched junction nucleotides: 1. The chain's CDR3 is CAWSRTSGGTDTQYF. The DNA of the CDR3 is TGTGCCTGGAGTAGGACTAGCGGGGGCACAGATACGCAGTATTTT.

This clone turned up a few times. The chain recombines TRBV30 with TRBJ2-3; D might be TRBD2 (6 bases). The CDR3 has 15 amino acids. V lost 3 bases and J lost 0, with 13 bases in between. Germline V gives CDR1 GTSNPN, CDR2 SVGIG (reference sequence). CDR3 nucleotides: TGTGCCTGGAGAGGGACTGGCGGAAGCACAGATACGCAGTATTTT. This encodes CAWRGTGGSTDTQYF.

In DNA, the CDR3 is TGTGCCAGCAGCTTGGCCTGGACAGAGACGACAACCTACAATGAGCAGTTCTTC. It translates to CASSLAWTETTTYNEQFF. The chain recombines TRBV5-6 with TRBJ2-1; D possibly corresponds to TRBD1 (6 bases). The germline V and J ends were trimmed by 0 bases and 2 bases, with 18 bases remaining between them. Per the germline V gene, CDR1 is SGHDT and CDR2 is YYEEEE. The CDR3 extends over 18 amino acids.

This clone was detected a few times. The rearrangement uses TRBV7-2 and TRBJ1-2, with TRBD1 matching over 10 bases. J was trimmed by 7 bases and V by 0 bases; bases with no gene match: 2. Germline-derived CDR1 and CDR2 are SGHTA and FQGNSA. This CDR3 has 14 amino acids. The CDR3 coding sequence is TGTGCCAGCAGCTTAGCCGGGACAGGGGCTGGCTACACCTTC. Translation: CASSLAGTGAGYTF. The entire variable domain, with the rest obtained from reference TRBV7-2 and TRBJ1-2, is as follows: GAGVSQSPSNKVTEKGKDVELRCDPISGHTALYWYRQSLGQGLEFLIYFQGNSAPDKSGLPSDRFSAERTGGSVSTLTIQRTQQEDSAVYLCASSLAGTGAGYTFGSGTRLTVV.

Only a few counts were recorded for this clone. V is TRBV29-1 and J is TRBJ2-1, with TRBD2 matching over 13 bases. V lost 3 bases, J lost 6 bases, and 5 bases stayed unmatched. Looked up from germline, CDR1 is SQVTM and CDR2 is ANQGSEA. The CDR3 contains 15 residues. Here the CDR3 reads CSVERLAGGANEQFF. The DNA for the CDR3 is TGCAGCGTTGAGCGACTAGCGGGAGGTGCCAATGAGCAGTTCTTC.

The genes are TRBV28 and TRBJ2-3; 9 bases map to TRBD2. CDR1 MDHEN and CDR2 SYDVKM come from the germline V gene. After removal of 11 bases from V and 5 bases from J, the junction contained 11 bases not matched to a gene. This CDR3 spans 14 amino acids. The CDR3 is CASYDRGRGDTQYF. The DNA of the CDR3 is TGTGCCTCCTACGACCGCGGGAGGGGAGATACGCAGTATTTT.

This chain connects TRBV30 to TRBJ2-3, with TRBD2 as a possible D gene (6 bases). V was pared by 2 bases and J by 1 base, with 13 bases between. The germline CDR1 and CDR2 sequences are GTSNPN and SVGIG (reference sequence). The CDR3 has 15 amino acids. CDR3 DNA: TGTGCCTGGAGTCGGGACTCGTCTGGCACAGATACGCAGTATTTT. Translation gives CAWSRDSSGTDTQYF.